This T cell receptor (beta chain) derives from a study of response to subunit inactivated influenza vaccine. Study observations and caveats: There was a suggestion from the authors that each seasonal influenza vaccination recruits few new T cells.

TCRdb fed the RT-PCR reads into MiXCR, producing one record per CDR3 protein. The sample records roughly 710,000 distinct CDR3 sequences, around 15% being singletons. Comments on this clonotype: The antigen remains unidentified.

Germline CDR1 SGHTA, CDR2 FQGNSA. The CDR3 runs 14 residues. V was cut by 8 bases and J by 9 bases, with 19 bases left in between. The receptor was derived from a man aged 45 to 65 who received an inactivated influenza vaccine. The specimen comprised PBMCs from blood, sampled less than 15 days before vaccination. The genes are TRBV7-2 and TRBJ2-2; D might be TRBD1 (5 bases). CDR3 region: CASWSSGQGRELFF. CDR3 nucleotides: TGTGCCAGCTGGTCATCAGGGCAGGGTAGGGAGCTGTTTTTT.